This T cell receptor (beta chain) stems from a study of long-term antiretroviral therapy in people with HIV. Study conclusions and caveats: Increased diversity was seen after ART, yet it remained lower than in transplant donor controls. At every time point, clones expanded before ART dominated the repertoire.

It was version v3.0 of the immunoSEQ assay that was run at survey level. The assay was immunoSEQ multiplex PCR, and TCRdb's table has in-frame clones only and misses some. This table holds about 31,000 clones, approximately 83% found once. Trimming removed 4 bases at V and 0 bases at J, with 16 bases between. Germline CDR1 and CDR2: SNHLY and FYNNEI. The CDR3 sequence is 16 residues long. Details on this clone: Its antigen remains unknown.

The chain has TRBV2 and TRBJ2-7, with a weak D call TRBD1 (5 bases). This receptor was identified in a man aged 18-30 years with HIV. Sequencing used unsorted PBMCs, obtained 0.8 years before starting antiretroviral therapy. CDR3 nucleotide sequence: TGTGCCAGCAGTGCGAATCACAGGCAGAGCTCCTACGAGCAGTACTTC. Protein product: CASSANHRQSSYEQYF.